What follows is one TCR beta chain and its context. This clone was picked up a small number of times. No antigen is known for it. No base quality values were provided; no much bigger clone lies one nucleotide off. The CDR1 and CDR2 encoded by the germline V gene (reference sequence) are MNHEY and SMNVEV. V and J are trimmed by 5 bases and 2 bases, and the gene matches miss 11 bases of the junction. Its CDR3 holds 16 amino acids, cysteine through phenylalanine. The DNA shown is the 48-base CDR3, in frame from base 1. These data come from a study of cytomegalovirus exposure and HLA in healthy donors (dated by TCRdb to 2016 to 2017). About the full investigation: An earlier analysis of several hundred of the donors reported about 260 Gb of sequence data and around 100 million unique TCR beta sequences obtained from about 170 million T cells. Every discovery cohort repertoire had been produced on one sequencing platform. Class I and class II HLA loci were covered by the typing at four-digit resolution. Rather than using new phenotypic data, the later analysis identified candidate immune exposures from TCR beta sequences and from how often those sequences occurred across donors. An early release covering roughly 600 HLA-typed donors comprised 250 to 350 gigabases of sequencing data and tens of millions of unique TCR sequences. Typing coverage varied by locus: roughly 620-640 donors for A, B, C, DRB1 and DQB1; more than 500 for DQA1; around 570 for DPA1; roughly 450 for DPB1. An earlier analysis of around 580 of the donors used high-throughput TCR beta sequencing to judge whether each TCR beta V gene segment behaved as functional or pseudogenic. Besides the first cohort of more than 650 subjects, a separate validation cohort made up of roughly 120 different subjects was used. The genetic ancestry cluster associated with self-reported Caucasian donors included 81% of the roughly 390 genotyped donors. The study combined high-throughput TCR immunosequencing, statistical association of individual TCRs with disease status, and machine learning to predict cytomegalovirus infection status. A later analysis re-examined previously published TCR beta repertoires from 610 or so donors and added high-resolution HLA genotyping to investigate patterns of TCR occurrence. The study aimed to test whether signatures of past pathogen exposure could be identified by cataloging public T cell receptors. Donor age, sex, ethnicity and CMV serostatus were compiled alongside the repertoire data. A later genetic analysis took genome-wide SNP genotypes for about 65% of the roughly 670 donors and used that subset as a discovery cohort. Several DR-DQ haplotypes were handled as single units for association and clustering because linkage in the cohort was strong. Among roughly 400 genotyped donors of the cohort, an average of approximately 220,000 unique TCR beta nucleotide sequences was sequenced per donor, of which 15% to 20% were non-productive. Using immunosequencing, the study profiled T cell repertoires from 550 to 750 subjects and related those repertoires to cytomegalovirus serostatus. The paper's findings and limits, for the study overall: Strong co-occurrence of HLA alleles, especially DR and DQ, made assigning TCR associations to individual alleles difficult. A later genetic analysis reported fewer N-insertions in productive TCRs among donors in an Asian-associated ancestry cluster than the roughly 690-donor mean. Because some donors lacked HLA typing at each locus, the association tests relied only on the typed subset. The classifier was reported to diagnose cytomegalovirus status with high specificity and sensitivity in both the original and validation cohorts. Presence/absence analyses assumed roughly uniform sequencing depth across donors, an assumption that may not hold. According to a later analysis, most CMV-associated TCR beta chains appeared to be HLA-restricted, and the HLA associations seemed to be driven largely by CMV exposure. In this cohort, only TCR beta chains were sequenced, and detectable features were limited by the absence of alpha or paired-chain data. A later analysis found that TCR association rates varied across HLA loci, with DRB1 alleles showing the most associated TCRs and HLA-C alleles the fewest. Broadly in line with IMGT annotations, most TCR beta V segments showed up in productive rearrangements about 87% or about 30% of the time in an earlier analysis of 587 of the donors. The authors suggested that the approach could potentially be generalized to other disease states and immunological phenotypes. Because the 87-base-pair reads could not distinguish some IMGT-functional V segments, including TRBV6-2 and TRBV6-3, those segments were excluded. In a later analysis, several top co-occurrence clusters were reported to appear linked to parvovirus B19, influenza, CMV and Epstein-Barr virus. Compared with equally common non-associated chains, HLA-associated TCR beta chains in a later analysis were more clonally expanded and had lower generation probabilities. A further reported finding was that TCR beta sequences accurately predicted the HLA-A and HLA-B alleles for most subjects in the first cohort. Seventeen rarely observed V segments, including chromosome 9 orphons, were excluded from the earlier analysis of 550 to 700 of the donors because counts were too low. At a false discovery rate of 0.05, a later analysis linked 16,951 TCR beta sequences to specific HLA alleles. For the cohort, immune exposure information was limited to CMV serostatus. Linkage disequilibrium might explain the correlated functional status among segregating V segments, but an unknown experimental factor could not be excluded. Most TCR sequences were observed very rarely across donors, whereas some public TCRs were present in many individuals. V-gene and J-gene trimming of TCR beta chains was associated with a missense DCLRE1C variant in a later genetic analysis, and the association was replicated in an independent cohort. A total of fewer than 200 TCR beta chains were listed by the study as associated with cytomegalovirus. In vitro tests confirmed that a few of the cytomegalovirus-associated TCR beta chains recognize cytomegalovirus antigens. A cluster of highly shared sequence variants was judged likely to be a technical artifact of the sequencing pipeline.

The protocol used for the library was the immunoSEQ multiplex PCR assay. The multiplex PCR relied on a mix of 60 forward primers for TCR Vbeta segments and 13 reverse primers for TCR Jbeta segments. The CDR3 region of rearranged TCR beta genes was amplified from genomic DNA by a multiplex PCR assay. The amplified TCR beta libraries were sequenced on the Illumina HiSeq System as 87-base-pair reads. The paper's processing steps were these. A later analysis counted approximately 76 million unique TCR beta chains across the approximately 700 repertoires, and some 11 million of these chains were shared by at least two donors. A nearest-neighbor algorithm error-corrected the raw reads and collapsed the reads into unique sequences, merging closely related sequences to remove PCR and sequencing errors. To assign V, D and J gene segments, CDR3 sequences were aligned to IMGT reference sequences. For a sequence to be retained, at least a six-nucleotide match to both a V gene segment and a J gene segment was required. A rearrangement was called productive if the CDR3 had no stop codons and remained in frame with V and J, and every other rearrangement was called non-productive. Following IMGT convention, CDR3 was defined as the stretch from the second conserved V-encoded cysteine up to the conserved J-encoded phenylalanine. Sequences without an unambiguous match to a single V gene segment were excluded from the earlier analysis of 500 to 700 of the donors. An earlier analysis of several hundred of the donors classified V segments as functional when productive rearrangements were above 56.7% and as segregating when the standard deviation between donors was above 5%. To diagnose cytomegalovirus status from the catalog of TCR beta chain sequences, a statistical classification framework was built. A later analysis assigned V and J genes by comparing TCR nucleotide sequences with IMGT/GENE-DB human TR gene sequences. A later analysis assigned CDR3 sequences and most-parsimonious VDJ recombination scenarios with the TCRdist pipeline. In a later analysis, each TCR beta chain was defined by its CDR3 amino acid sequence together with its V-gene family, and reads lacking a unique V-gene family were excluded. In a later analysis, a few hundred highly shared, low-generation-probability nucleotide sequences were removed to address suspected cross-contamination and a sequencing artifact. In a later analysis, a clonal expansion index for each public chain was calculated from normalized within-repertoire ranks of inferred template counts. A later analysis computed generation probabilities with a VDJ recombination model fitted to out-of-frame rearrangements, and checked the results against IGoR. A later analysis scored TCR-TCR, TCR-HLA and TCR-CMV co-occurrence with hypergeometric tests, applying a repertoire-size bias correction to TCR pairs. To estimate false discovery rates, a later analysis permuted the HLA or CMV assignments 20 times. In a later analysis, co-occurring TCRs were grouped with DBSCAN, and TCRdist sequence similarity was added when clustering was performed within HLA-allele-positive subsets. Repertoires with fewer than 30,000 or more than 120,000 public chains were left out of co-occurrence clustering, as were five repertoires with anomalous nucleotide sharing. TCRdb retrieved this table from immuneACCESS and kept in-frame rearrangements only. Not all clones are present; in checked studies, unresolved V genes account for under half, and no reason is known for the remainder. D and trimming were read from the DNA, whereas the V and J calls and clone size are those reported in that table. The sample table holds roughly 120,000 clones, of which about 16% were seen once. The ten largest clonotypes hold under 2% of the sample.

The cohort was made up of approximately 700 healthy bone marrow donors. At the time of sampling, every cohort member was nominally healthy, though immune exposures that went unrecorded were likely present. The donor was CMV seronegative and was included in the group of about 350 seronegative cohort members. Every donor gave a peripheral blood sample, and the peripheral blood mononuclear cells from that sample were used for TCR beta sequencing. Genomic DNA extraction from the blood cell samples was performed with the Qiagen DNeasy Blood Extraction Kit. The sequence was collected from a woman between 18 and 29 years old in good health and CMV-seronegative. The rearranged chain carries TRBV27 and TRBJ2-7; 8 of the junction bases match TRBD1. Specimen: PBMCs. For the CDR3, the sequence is CASSPRPGQATYEQYF. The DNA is TGTGCCAGCAGTCCCCGACCGGGACAGGCCACCTACGAGCAGTACTTC.